One sample yielded the 32 T cell receptor beta chains listed below, sequenced in a study of blood T cell repertoires in COVID-19. The table came from immunoSEQ multiplex PCR; TCRdb's copy has only in-frame clones and leaves some out. This sample carries roughly 160,000 clones, 80% to 90% of them seen once, and the ten largest clones take around 2.9%. The sequenced sample consisted of peripheral blood. Receptors were obtained from a woman older than 75 with COVID-19, enrolled during active disease.

This clone was seen a few times. The V and J genes are TRBV10-1 and TRBJ1-6, with 11 bases aligning to TRBD1. V gave up 5 bases and J gave up 6 bases; unmatched junction bases: 3. Germline V gene data show CDR1 as WNHNN and CDR2 as SYGVQD (reference sequence). The CDR3 is 15 amino acids. The CDR3 protein is CASSKGQGANSPLHF. CDR3 nucleotides: TGCGCCAGCAGTAAAGGACAGGGGGCTAATTCACCCCTCCACTTT.

On this clone itself: A junction boundary mismatches the germline segment, possibly from a read error. V is TRBV7-7 and J is TRBJ2-7; D is possibly TRBD1 (5 bases). The germline gives CDR1 SSHAT, CDR2 FNYEAQ (reference sequence). CDR3 length equals 14 residues. CDR3 coding DNA: TGTGCTAGCAGCTTAAAGGGGAATTGGCTCGAGCAGTACTTC. Translation: CASSLKGNWLEQYF.

This clone was observed a handful of times. The J gene is TRBJ1-1, the V gene TRBV5-6; D unresolved. This CDR3 is built from 14 residues. V gave up 1 base and J gave up 0 bases, with 7 bases separating them. CDR1 and CDR2 from the germline V gene are SGHDT and YYEEEE. The CDR3 DNA reads as TGTGCCAGCAGCTTGATGGGCATGAACACTGAAGCTTTCTTT. This gives the protein CASSLMGMNTEAFF. Full variable domain (outside the CDR3, taken from reference TRBV5-6 and TRBJ1-1): DAGVTQSPTHLIKTRGQQVTLRCSPKSGHDTVSWYQQALGQGPQFIFQYYEEEERQRGNFPDRFSGHQFPNYSSELNVNALLLGDSALYLCASSLMGMNTEAFFGQGTRLTVV.

The chain is built from TRBV7-2 and TRBJ2-1, with D perhaps TRBD1 (6 bases). The V and J ends lost 4 bases and 2 bases respectively, with 9 bases between them. Per the germline V gene, CDR1 is SGHTA and CDR2 is FQGNSA. This CDR3 region has 14 residues. This chain's CDR3 is CASSSQGTYNEQFF. Written as DNA, the CDR3 is TGTGCCAGCAGCTCACAGGGAACCTACAATGAGCAGTTCTTC.

The chain is built from TRBV7-2 and TRBJ2-3; 7 bases are a match to TRBD2. Germline trimming cut 1 base from V and 2 bases from J; bases unmatched to any gene: 6. CDR1 SGHTA and CDR2 FQGNSA come from the germline V gene. The CDR3 is 16 residues long. The DNA for the CDR3 is TGTGCCAGCAGCTTAGGTCCAGCGGGGACCACAGATACGCAGTATTTT. Translated, it gives CASSLGPAGTTDTQYF.

The chain links TRBV2 to TRBJ1-6; D is uncertain. The V end was cut by 5 bases, the J end by 8 bases, with 16 bases between. The CDR3 extends over 15 amino acids. Germline V gene sequence: CDR1 SNHLY, CDR2 FYNNEI. The chain's CDR3 is CASSRGMLRDSPLHF. The CDR3, as DNA: TGTGCCAGCAGTCGCGGGATGTTAAGGGATTCACCCCTCCACTTT.

This clone was detected once. The chain employs TRBV20-1 and TRBJ2-1; maybe TRBD1 (5 bases). V lost 3 bases and J 6 bases, leaving 9 bases between the germline ends. The CDR3 extends over 12 amino acids. CDR1 is DFQATT, CDR2 SNEGSKA, per germline (reference sequence). The CDR3 region is CSASSRANEQFF. The CDR3 DNA follows: TGCAGTGCTAGTAGCAGGGCCAATGAGCAGTTCTTC.

The genes are TRBV2 and TRBJ2-7; 10 bases match TRBD2. CDR3 length: 14 residues. Trimming removed 6 bases from V and 6 bases from J; junction bases left unmatched: 8. Germline CDR1 reads SNHLY; CDR2 reads FYNNEI. CDR3 in amino acids: CASSSLAGALEQYF. The CDR3 bases are TGTGCCAGCAGCTCCCTAGCGGGAGCCCTCGAGCAGTACTTC. The full variable domain, completed using reference TRBV2 and TRBJ2-7, is EPEVTQTPSHQVTQMGQEVILRCVPISNHLYFYWYRQILGQKVEFLVSFYNNEISEKSEIFDDQFSVERPDGSNFTLKIRSTKLEDSAMYFCASSSLAGALEQYFGPGTRLTVT.

The chain is built from TRBV19 and TRBJ2-1; the D gene is possibly TRBD2 (7 bases). V was clipped by 2 bases and J by 8 bases, with 25 bases between them. This CDR3 is built from 18 residues. Germline V gene sequence: CDR1 LNHDA, CDR2 SQIVND (reference sequence). The CDR3 DNA reads TGTGCCAGTAGTATATTCTTTCGGGTGAGGGGGACTACTCATGAGCAGTTCTTC. Its translation: CASSIFFRVRGTTHEQFF.

The chain couples TRBV11-2 to TRBJ1-4; TRBD1 is a possible D gene (6 bases). Trimming took off 4 bases at V and 7 bases at J, with 10 bases between the two ends. Germline CDR1 and CDR2: SGHAT and FQNNGV. The CDR3 consists of 13 residues. This chain's CDR3 is CASSSNRVEKLFF. The CDR3 DNA sequence: TGTGCCAGCAGCTCCAACAGGGTTGAAAAACTGTTTTTT. Using reference TRBV11-2 and TRBJ1-4 for the parts outside the CDR3, the full variable domain is EAGVAQSPRYKIIEKRQSVAFWCNPISGHATLYWYQQILGQGPKLLIQFQNNGVVDDSQLPKDRFSAERLKGVDSTLKIQPAKLEDSAVYLCASSSNRVEKLFFGSGTQLSVL.

The gene calls are TRBV6-2 or TRBV6-3 and TRBJ2-2; perhaps TRBD2 as D (5 bases). This CDR3 is 15 amino acids long. Germline V gene sequence: CDR1 MNHEY, CDR2 SVGEGT. Trimming removed 0 bases from V and 5 bases from J, with 10 bases in between. The CDR3 coding sequence is TGTGCCAGCAGTTACTCGGCGGGCCGGACCGGGGAGCTGTTTTTT. As protein: CASSYSAGRTGELFF.

V gene TRBV15 combines with J gene TRBJ2-1, with TRBD2 matching 8 bases. Germline values: CDR1 LNHNV, CDR2 YYDKDF (reference sequence). V gave up 3 bases and J gave up 7 bases; unmatched junction bases: 11. This CDR3 is built from 16 residues. In DNA form, the CDR3 reads TGTGCCACCAGCAGCCTACCTCGCGGGAGGCGGAATGAGCAGTTCTTC. Translation: CATSSLPRGRRNEQFF.

The chain recombines TRBV6-6 with TRBJ2-1, with 12 bases that match TRBD2. Germline CDR1 reads MNHNY; CDR2 reads SVGAGI (reference sequence). With V trimmed by 4 bases and J by 7 bases, 5 bases remained unmatched. This CDR3 is built from 15 residues. The CDR3 here is CASSFGLAGPNEQFF. The CDR3 DNA sequence: TGTGCCAGCAGTTTTGGACTAGCGGGACCAAATGAGCAGTTCTTC.

The genes are TRBV29-1 and TRBJ2-7; 7 nucleotides match TRBD2. Germline V gene data show CDR1 as SQVTM and CDR2 as ANQGSEA. CDR3 length equals 13 residues. V gave up 5 bases and J gave up 4 bases; unmatched junction bases: 8. CDR3 sequence (DNA): TGCAGCGTTACGGCAGGGAGGGGTTACGAGCAGTACTTC. Translated: CSVTAGRGYEQYF.

CDR3 region: CASSLPHRAHEQFF. In DNA form, the CDR3 reads TGTGCCAGCAGTCTACCTCACAGGGCCCACGAGCAGTTCTTC. The chain has TRBV6-5 and TRBJ2-1, with a tentative D call TRBD1 (6 bases). Trimming took 5 bases from V and 10 from J, leaving 18 bases between them. The CDR3 spans 14 residues. Germline CDR1 reads MNHEY; CDR2 reads SVGAGI.

CDR3 protein: CATSRDRAATSEAFF. The CDR3, as DNA: TGTGCCACCTCAAGGGACAGGGCCGCAACGTCGGAAGCTTTCTTT. The chain joins TRBV19 to TRBJ1-1; 9 bases match TRBD1. The CDR3 runs to 15 residues. The junction had 17 bases not matched to a gene; V was cut back by 10 bases and J by 8 bases. From germline, CDR1 is LNHDA and CDR2 SQIVND (reference sequence). The entire variable domain, with the rest obtained from reference TRBV19 and TRBJ1-1, is as follows: DGGITQSPKYLFRKEGQNVTLSCEQNLNHDAMYWYRQDPGQGLRLIYYSQIVNDFQKGDIAEGYSVSREKKESFPLTVTSAQKNPTAFYLCATSRDRAATSEAFFGQGTRLTVV.

This clone was observed once. CDR3 DNA sequence: TGTGCCACCAGCACCAGACAGGGAATCGACGAAGCTTTCTTT. This translates into CATSTRQGIDEAFF. The rearrangement links TRBV15 to TRBJ1-1, with 7 bases fitting TRBD1. CDR3 length: 14 amino acids. Per the germline V gene, CDR1 is LNHNV and CDR2 is YYDKDF (reference sequence). The V and J ends lost 4 bases and 8 bases, in that order; junction bases with no gene match: 10.

About this clone itself: Different DNA sequences within this sample yield the same CDR3. The J gene is TRBJ2-7, the V gene TRBV2, with 7 bases lining up with TRBD1. The ends lost 7 bases at V and 4 bases at J; junction bases unmatched: 4. Germline lookup yields CDR1 SNHLY and CDR2 FYNNEI. The CDR3 consists of 12 residues. For the CDR3, the DNA is TGTGCCAGCACGGCAGGGGGTTACGAGCAGTACTTC. It translates to CASTAGGYEQYF. Full variable domain (remainder filled in from reference TRBV2 and TRBJ2-7): EPEVTQTPSHQVTQMGQEVILRCVPISNHLYFYWYRQILGQKVEFLVSFYNNEISEKSEIFDDQFSVERPDGSNFTLKIRSTKLEDSAMYFCASTAGGYEQYFGPGTRLTVT.

The chain uses TRBV5-4 and TRBJ2-7, with 9 nucleotides matching TRBD2. CDR1 is SGHNT and CDR2 is YYREEE in the germline V gene (reference sequence). V lost 3 bases to trimming and J lost 0 bases; unmatched junction nucleotides: 4. The length of the CDR3 is 15 residues. The CDR3 region is CASSSPGLASYEQYF. The DNA for the CDR3 is TGTGCCAGCAGCTCCCCGGGACTAGCCTCCTACGAGCAGTACTTC.

CDR3: CASSEGRGAYNEQFF. CDR3 nucleotide sequence: TGTGCCAGCAGTGAAGGGCGGGGGGCCTACAATGAGCAGTTCTTC. V and J are TRBV25-1 and TRBJ2-1, with 8 positions matching TRBD2. After removal of 2 bases from V and 2 bases from J, the junction contained 2 bases not matched to a gene. Germline V gives CDR1 MGHDK, CDR2 SYGVNS. CDR3 size: 15 residues.

The J gene is TRBJ2-1, the V gene TRBV18; 8 bases are a match to TRBD1. Germline CDR1 and CDR2: KGHSH and LQKENI. The CDR3 runs to 15 residues. With 8 bases clipped from V and 2 bases from J, the junction kept 8 bases outside the gene matches. The CDR3 sequence: CASTEDRAAYNEQFF. The CDR3 nucleotides read TGTGCCAGCACTGAGGACAGGGCAGCCTACAATGAGCAGTTCTTC. The whole variable domain, filled in from reference TRBV18 and TRBJ2-1, reads NAGVMQNPRHLVRRRGQEARLRCSPMKGHSHVYWYRQLPEEGLKFMVYLQKENIIDESGMPKERFSAEFPKEGPSILRIQQVVRGDSAAYFCASTEDRAAYNEQFFGPGTRLTVL.

V gene TRBV10-3 combines with J gene TRBJ2-1; D is undetermined. Trimming cost V 2 bases and J 6 bases, with 14 bases left between them. The CDR3 covers 15 residues. CDR1 and CDR2 (germline): ENHRY, SYGVKD. The CDR3 DNA is TGTGCCATCAGTGAGAGCAAATCAGGATCCAATGAGCAGTTCTTC. This encodes CAISESKSGSNEQFF.

V and J are TRBV5-4 and TRBJ2-5, with 8 bases that match TRBD2. This CDR3 is 15 amino acids long. Per the germline V gene, CDR1 is SGHNT and CDR2 is YYREEE (reference sequence). Germline trimming cut 4 bases from V and 4 bases from J; bases unmatched to any gene: 9. CDR3 sequence reads: CASSRPGLVRETQYF. The CDR3 DNA follows: TGTGCCAGCAGCCGGCCGGGACTAGTAAGAGAGACCCAGTACTTC.

The chain combines TRBV7-5 with TRBJ1-2; TRBD1 is the table's D call, not checked against the DNA. TRBV7-5 is a recognized pseudogene. The CDR3 runs to 16 residues. The CDR3 spells CARSLSDRDFNYGYTF. The CDR3 DNA follows: TGTGCCAGAAGCCTTTCGGACAGGGATTTTAACTATGGCTACACCTTC.

The chain carries TRBV27 and TRBJ2-7, with D perhaps matching TRBD2 (6 bases). This CDR3 is 13 amino acids long. V dropped 6 bases and J dropped 4 bases, with 13 bases sitting between them. From germline, CDR1 is MNHEY and CDR2 SMNVEV (reference sequence). The CDR3 nucleotides read TGTGCCAGCAGAGCGGGTTCTGGGTACGAGCAGTACTTC. Protein sequence: CASRAGSGYEQYF.

The chain employs TRBV12-3 or TRBV12-4 and TRBJ2-7; the match to TRBD1 covers 9 bases. V lost 6 bases, J lost 6 bases, and 6 bases stayed unmatched. The CDR3 has 13 amino acids. CDR3 in DNA: TGTGCCAGCAGAAACAGGGGGCGCGCCGAGCAGTACTTC. It yields the protein CASRNRGRAEQYF.

The chain has TRBV12-3 or TRBV12-4 and TRBJ1-2; no clear D. The CDR3 totals 12 residues. V was shortened by 3 bases and J by 8 bases, with 10 bases between the two germline ends. CDR3 nucleotide sequence: TGTGCCAGCAGTTTTAGGGAGCTCGGCTACACCTTC. Translated, it gives CASSFRELGYTF.

V and J are TRBV2 and TRBJ2-1; 7 nucleotides agree with TRBD2. CDR1 SNHLY and CDR2 FYNNEI come from the germline V gene. The CDR3 sequence is 16 residues long. Trimming took 2 bases from V and 3 from J; bases not matched to a gene: 7. CDR3 region: CASSESGGGLYNEQFF. The CDR3 DNA is TGTGCCAGCAGTGAATCTGGCGGGGGACTCTACAATGAGCAGTTCTTC.

The chain couples TRBV4-2 to TRBJ2-6, with TRBD2 identical over 9 bases. The CDR3 is 20 residues long. V lost 4 bases and J lost 4; bases outside the gene matches: 17. The germline V gene has CDR1 LGHNA and CDR2 YNFKEQ. The CDR3: CASSPIGVAGVLAGANVLTF. DNA of the CDR3: TGTGCCAGCAGCCCAATTGGGGTAGCGGGAGTGCTTGCCGGGGCCAACGTCCTGACTTTC.

The genes are TRBV5-5 and TRBJ1-1, with 7 bases identical to TRBD1. V was clipped by 2 bases and J by 4 bases; unmatched bases: 8. The CDR3 loop spans 15 amino acids. Germline lookup yields CDR1 SGHKS and CDR2 YYEKEE (reference sequence). The DNA for the CDR3 is TGTGCCAGCAGCTTAGCCCTCAACAGGGGCACTGAAGCTTTCTTT. Translation: CASSLALNRGTEAFF. The full variable domain, with the rest looked up from reference TRBV5-5 and TRBJ1-1, is DAGVTQSPTHLIKTRGQQVTLRCSPISGHKSVSWYQQVLGQGPQFIFQYYEKEERGRGNFPDRFSARQFPNYSSELNVNALLLGDSALYLCASSLALNRGTEAFFGQGTRLTVV.

The J gene is TRBJ2-2, the V gene TRBV19; 8 bases fit TRBD1. V dropped 5 bases and J dropped 4; count of bases not matched to a gene: 12. In germline, CDR1 is LNHDA, CDR2 SQIVND (reference sequence). The CDR3 is made up of 17 amino acids. The CDR3 region is CASSHSLGQEITGELFF. DNA for the CDR3: TGTGCCAGTAGTCATTCATTGGGACAGGAGATCACCGGGGAGCTGTTTTTT.

The gene calls are TRBV30 and TRBJ2-7; D not resolved. The length of the CDR3 is 11 residues. Germline V gene sequence: CDR1 GTSNPN, CDR2 SVGIG (reference sequence). V was cut by 3 bases and J by 9 bases, with 12 bases left in between. As DNA, the CDR3 is TGTGCCTGGAGCGCGGAGCTCCGGCAGTACTTC. Amino acid sequence: CAWSAELRQYF.